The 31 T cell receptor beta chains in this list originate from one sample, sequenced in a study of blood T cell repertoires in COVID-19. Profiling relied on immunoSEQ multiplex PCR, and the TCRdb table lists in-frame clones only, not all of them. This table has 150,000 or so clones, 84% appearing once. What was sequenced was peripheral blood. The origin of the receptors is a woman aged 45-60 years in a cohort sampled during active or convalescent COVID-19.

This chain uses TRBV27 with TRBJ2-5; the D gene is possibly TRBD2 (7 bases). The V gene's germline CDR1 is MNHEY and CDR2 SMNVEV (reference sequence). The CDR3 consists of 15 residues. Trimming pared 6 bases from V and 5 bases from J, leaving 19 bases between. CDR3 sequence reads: CASRGWGGQRETQYF. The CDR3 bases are TGTGCCAGCAGGGGGTGGGGGGGGCAGCGGGAGACCCAGTACTTC.

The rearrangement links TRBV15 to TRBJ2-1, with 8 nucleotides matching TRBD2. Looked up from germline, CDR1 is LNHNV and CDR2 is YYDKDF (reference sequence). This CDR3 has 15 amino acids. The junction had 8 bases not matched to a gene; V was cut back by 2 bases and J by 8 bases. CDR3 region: CATSRTGTSRDEQFF. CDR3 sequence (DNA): TGTGCCACCAGCAGAACCGGGACTAGTCGGGATGAGCAGTTCTTC.

The CDR3 here is CASSIQGFNSDYTF. Written as DNA, the CDR3 is TGTGCCAGCAGCATACAGGGATTCAACTCCGACTACACCTTC. The chain is built from TRBV7-2 and TRBJ1-2; the D gene is possibly TRBD1 (6 bases). The CDR3 loop spans 14 amino acids. Germline V CDR1 and CDR2: SGHTA, FQGNSA. The V end was cut by 5 bases, the J end by 10 bases, with 20 bases between.

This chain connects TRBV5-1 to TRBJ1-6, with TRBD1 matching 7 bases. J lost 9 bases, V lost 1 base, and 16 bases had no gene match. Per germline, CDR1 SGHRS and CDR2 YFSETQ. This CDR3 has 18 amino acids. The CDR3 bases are TGCGCCAGCAGCTTGCGAGGGGGCTTCCTCAAATCGAGTTCACCCCTCCACTTT. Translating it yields CASSLRGGFLKSSSPLHF.

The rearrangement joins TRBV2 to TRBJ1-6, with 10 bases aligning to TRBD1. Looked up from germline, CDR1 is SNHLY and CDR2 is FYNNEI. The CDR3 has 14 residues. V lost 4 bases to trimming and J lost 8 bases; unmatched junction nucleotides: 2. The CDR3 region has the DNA TGTGCCAGCAGTGGAGGGACAGGGGATTCACCCCTCCACTTT. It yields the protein CASSGGTGDSPLHF.

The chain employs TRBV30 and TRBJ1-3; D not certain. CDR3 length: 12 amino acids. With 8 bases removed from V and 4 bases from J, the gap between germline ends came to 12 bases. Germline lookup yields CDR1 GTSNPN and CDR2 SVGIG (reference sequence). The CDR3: CAAGRAGNTIYF. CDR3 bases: TGTGCCGCGGGGAGGGCAGGAAACACCATATATTTT.

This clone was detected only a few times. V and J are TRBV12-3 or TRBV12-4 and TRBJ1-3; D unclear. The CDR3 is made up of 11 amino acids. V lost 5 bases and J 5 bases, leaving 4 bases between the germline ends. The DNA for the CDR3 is TGTGCCAGCAGTAACAGAAACACCATATATTTT. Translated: CASSNRNTIYF.

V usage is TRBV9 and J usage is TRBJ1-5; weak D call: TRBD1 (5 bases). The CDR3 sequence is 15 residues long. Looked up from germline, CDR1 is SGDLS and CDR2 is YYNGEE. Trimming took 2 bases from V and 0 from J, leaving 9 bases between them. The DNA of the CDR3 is TGTGCCAGCAGCGTGGCGGGGGATAGCAATCAGCCCCAGCATTTT. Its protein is CASSVAGDSNQPQHF.

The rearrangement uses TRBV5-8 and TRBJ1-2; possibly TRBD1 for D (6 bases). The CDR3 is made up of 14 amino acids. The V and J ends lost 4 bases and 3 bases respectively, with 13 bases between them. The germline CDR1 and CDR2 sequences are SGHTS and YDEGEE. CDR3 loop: CASSQQGADYGYTF. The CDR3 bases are TGTGCCAGCAGCCAACAGGGAGCGGACTATGGCTACACCTTC.

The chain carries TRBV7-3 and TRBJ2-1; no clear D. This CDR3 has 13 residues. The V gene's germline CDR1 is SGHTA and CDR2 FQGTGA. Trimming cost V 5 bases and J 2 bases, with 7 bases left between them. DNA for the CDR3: TGTGCCAGCAGCCTCAACACCTACAATGAGCAGTTCTTC. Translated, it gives CASSLNTYNEQFF.

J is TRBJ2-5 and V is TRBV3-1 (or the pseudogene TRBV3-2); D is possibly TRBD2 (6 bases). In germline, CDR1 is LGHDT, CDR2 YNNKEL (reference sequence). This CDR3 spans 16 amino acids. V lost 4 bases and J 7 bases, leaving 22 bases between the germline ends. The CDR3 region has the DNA TGTGCCAGCAGCCCCTGGTCGGGGGTCACCCAGGGGACCCAGTACTTC. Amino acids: CASSPWSGVTQGTQYF.

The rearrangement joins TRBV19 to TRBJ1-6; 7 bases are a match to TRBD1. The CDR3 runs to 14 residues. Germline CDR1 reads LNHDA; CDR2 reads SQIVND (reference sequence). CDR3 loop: CATTQGGDNSPLHF. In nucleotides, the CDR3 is TGTGCTACGACCCAGGGGGGAGATAATTCACCCCTCCACTTT.

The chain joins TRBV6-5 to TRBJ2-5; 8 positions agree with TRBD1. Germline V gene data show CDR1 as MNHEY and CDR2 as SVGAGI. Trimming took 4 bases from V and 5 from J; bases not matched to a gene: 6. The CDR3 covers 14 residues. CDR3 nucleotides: TGTGCCAGCAGTTCGTACAGGGGGAGCGAGACCCAGTACTTC. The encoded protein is CASSSYRGSETQYF.

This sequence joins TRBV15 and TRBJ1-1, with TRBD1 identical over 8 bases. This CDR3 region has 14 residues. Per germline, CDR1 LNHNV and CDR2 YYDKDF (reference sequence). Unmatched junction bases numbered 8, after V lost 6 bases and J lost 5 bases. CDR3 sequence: CATRTGQGGTEAFF. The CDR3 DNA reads TGTGCCACCAGAACCGGACAGGGAGGAACTGAAGCTTTCTTT.

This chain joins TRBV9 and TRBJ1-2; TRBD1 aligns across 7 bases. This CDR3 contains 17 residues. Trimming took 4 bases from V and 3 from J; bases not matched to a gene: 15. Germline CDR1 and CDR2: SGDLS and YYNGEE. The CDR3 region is CASSNSLSRGFDYGYTF. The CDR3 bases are TGTGCCAGCAGCAACTCACTGAGCAGGGGGTTCGACTATGGCTACACCTTC.

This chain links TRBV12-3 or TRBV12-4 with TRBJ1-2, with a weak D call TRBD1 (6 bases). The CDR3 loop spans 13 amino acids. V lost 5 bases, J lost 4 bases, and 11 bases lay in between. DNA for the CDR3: TGTGCCAGCAGTGAGCAGGGGTTCTATGGCTACACCTTC. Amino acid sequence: CASSEQGFYGYTF.

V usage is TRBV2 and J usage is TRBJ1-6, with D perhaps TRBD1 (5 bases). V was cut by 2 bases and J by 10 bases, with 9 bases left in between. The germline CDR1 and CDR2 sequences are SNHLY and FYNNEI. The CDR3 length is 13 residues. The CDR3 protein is CASSEQGGSPLHF. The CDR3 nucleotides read TGTGCCAGCAGTGAACAGGGTGGGTCACCCCTCCACTTT.

The CDR3 spells CASRYRDRNTIYF. Here the CDR3 DNA reads TGTGCCAGCAGGTACAGGGACAGAAACACCATATATTTT. The chain joins TRBV12-3 or TRBV12-4 to TRBJ1-3, with D perhaps matching TRBD1 (6 bases). Trimming pared 6 bases from V and 5 bases from J, leaving 11 bases between. The CDR3 is 13 residues long.

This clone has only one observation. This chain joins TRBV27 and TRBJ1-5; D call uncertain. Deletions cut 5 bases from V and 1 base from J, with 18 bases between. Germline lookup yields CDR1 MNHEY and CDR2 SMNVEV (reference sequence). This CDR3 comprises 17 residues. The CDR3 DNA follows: TGTGCCAGCAGTCCCTATCCCGGGATCTTCAGCAATCAGCCCCAGCATTTT. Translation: CASSPYPGIFSNQPQHF.

This CDR3 reads CASSQGRGANGYTF. DNA for the CDR3: TGTGCCAGCAGCCAAGGCAGGGGAGCAAATGGCTACACCTTC. The V call is TRBV3-1 (or the pseudogene TRBV3-2), the J call TRBJ1-2; weak D call: TRBD1 (6 bases). V lost 1 base, J lost 6 bases, and 12 bases lay in between. The CDR3 is made up of 14 amino acids. The germline V gene has CDR1 LGHDT and CDR2 YNNKEL (reference sequence).

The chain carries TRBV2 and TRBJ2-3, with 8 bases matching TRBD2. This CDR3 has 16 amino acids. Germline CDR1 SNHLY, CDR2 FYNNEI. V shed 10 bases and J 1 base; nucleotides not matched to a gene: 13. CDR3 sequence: CATSSHGGAGTDTQYF. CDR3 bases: TGTGCCACTTCATCGCACGGGGGGGCGGGCACAGATACGCAGTATTTT.

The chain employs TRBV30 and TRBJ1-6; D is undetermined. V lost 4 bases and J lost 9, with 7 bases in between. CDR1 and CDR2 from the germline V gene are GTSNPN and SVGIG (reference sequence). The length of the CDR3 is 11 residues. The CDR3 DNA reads TGTGCCTGGATGGAGGCTTCACCCCTCCACTTT. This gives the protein CAWMEASPLHF.

The chain's CDR3 is CASSLVAGAYGYTF. The CDR3 coding sequence is TGTGCCAGCAGCTTAGTCGCAGGGGCGTATGGCTACACCTTC. V gene TRBV11-1 combines with J gene TRBJ1-2; the D gene is possibly TRBD1 (6 bases). The ends were cut back, 1 base at V and 5 bases at J, with 11 bases in the middle. The CDR3 is 14 amino acids. The germline V gene has CDR1 SGHAT and CDR2 FQDESV (reference sequence).

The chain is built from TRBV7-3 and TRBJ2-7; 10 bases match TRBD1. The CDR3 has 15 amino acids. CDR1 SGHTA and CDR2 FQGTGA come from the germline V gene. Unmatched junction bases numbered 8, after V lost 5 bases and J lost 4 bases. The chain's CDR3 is CASSKDGTGVYEQYF. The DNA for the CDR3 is TGTGCCAGCAGCAAAGACGGGACAGGGGTGTACGAGCAGTACTTC.

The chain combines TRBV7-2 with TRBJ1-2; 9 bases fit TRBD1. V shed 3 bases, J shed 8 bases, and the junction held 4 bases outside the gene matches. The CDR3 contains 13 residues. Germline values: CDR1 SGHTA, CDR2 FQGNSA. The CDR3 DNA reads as TGTGCCAGCAGCTTCGGGACAGGGACGGGCTACACCTTC. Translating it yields CASSFGTGTGYTF.

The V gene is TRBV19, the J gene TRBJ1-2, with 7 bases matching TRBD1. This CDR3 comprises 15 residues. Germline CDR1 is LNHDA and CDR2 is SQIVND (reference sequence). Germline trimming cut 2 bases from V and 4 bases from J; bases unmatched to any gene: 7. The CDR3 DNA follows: TGTGCCAGTAGTATAAAGCAGGGACAGATCTATGGCTACACCTTC. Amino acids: CASSIKQGQIYGYTF.

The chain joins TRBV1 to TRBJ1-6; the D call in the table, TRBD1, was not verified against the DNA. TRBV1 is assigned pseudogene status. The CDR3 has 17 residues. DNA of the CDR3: TGCACCAGCAGCCAAGTCATTATGGGCCCCCTTAATTCACCCCTCCACTTT. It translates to CTSSQVIMGPLNSPLHF.

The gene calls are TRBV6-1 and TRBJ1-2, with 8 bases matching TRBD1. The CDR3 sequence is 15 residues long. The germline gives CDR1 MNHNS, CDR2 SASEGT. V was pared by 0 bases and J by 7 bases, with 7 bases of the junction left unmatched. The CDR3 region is CASSEASQGAFGYTF. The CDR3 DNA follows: TGTGCCAGCAGTGAAGCGAGCCAGGGGGCGTTTGGCTACACCTTC.

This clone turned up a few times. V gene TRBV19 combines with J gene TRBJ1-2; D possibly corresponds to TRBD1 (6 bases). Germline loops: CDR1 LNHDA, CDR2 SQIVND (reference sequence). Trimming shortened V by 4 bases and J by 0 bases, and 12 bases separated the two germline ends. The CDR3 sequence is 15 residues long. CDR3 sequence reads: CASSTHRVPNYGYTF. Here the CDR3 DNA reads TGTGCCAGTAGTACACACAGGGTACCTAACTATGGCTACACCTTC.

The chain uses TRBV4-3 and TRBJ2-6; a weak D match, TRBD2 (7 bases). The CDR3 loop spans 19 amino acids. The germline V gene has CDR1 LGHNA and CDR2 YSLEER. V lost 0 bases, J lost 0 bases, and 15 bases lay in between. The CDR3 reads CASSQDGGGAPSGANVLTF. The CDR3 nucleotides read TGCGCCAGCAGCCAAGATGGCGGGGGCGCCCCCTCTGGGGCCAACGTCCTGACTTTC.

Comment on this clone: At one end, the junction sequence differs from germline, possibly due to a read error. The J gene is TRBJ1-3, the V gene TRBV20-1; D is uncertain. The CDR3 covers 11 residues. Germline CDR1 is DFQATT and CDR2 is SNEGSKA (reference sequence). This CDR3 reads CGRRSGNTIYF. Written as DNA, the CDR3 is TGTGGCCGCAGGTCTGGAAACACCATATATTTT.